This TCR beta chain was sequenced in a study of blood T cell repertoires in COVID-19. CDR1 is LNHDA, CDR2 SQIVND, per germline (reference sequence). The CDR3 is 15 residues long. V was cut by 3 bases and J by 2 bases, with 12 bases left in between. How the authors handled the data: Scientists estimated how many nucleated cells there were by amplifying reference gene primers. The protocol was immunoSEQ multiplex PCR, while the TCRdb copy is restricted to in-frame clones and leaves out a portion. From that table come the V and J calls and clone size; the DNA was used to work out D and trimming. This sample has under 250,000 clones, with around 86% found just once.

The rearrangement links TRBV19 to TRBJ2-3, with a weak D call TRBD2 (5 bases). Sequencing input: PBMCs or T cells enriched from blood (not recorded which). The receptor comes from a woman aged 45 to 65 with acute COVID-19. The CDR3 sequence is CASSIFSRVTDTQYF. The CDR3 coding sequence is TGTGCCAGTAGTATTTTCTCGAGGGTCACAGATACGCAGTATTTT.